The clone carrying this TCR beta chain was seen only a few times. The antigen is undetermined. Using its own MiXCR run on the 5' RACE reads, TCRdb lists one record per CDR3 protein. The table has a few hundred thousand distinct CDR3 sequences, 8.7% seen once. These data come from a study of T cells after yellow fever vaccination. Whole-study results and caveats: The CD4 and CD8 compartments had a small share of their clonotypes in common.

The starting material was PBMCs, obtained on the day of the first yellow fever vaccination. This TCR derives from a man between 18 and 29 years old who received the YFV17D yellow fever vaccine.

CDR3 protein: CASSLNGDSNQPQHF. Written as DNA, the CDR3 is TGTGCCAGCAGCTTAAATGGGGATAGCAATCAGCCCCAGCATTTT. The V call is TRBV7-6, the J call TRBJ1-5, with D uncertain. The V end lost 2 bases, the J end lost 0 bases, and 8 bases lay between the germline ends. Per germline, CDR1 SGHVS and CDR2 FNYEAQ. The CDR3 covers 15 residues.